Given below is one T cell receptor beta chain in context. Germline V gene lookup returns CDR1 SGDLS and CDR2 YYNGEE. The CDR3 has 14 amino acids. Trimming shortened V by 4 bases and J by 6 bases, and 16 bases separated the two germline ends. Method: immunoSEQ multiplex PCR; TCRdb's copy keeps in-frame clones and lacks some. The sample includes 100,000 to 150,000 clones, approximately 90% of them seen just once. The sample originates from a study of control samples from healthy donors and cancer patients. The receptor's source is a man between 18 and 35 years old in good health. This chain links TRBV9 with TRBJ1-1; no firm D call. Source material: blood. CDR3 amino acids: CASSPGQPSAEAFF. In DNA, the CDR3 is TGTGCCAGCAGCCCCGGGCAGCCTTCCGCTGAAGCTTTCTTT.